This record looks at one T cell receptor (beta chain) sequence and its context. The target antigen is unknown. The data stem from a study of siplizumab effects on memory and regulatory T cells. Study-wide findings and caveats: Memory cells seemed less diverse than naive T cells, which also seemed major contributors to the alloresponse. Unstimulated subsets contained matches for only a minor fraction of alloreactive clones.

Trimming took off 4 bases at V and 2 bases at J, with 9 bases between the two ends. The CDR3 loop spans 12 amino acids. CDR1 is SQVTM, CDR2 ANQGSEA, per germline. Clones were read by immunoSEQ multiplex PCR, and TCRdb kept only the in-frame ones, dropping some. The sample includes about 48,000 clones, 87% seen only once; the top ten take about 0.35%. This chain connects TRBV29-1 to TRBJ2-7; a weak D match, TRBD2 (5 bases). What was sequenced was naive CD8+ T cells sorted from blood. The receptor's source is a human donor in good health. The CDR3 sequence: CSVALGPYEQYF. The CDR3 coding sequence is TGCAGCGTTGCACTAGGGCCCTACGAGCAGTACTTC.